This TCR beta chain emerged from a study of Ad26.COV2.S vaccination and SARS-CoV-2 variants. The table came from immunoSEQ multiplex PCR; TCRdb's copy has only in-frame clones and leaves some out. The repertoire holds 350,000 to 450,000 clones, under 95% seen once, with 3% to 5% in the top ten. General observations from the study: Total T cell responses may have been underestimated by the TCR breadth and depth analyses. Substantial breadth was reportedly displayed by spike-specific CD8+ and CD4+ T cell responses after vaccination. Vaccine recipients and placebo recipients showed similar non-spike TCR breadth.

A remark on this clone: As yet, its antigen is unknown.

This material consisted of peripheral blood, taken after recovery from COVID-19. The TCR was taken from a human donor who had recovered from COVID-19.

The CDR3 loop reads CASSRITNTEAFF. In nucleotides, the CDR3 is TGCGCCAGCAGCCGCATAACTAACACTGAAGCTTTCTTT. The V gene is TRBV5-1, the J gene TRBJ1-1; D call uncertain. The CDR3 covers 13 residues. Germline assignment: CDR1 SGHRS and CDR2 YFSETQ. Trimming cost V 4 bases and J 2 bases, with 9 bases left between them.